This T cell receptor beta chain derives from a study of T cell responses to AZD1222 COVID-19 vaccine. Concerning this clone: The antigen is unknown.

The germline V gene has CDR1 SGHRS and CDR2 YFSETQ. The trim removed 3 bases at V and 2 bases at J, leaving 11 bases unmatched. This CDR3 is built from 17 residues. Data came from immunoSEQ multiplex PCR; TCRdb stores just in-frame clones and leaves some out. The sample holds tens of thousands of clones, 65% to 90% seen once. Notes on the study in general: Reports say nearly half of spike-specific TCRs go after unmutated variant regions. Donors, mostly white British, included more females; clonal diversity was possibly underestimated. Among those given AZD1222, only five to seven were seropositive at baseline. Scientists sampled the repertoires only once the peak T cell response had passed.

Sequenced here: peripheral blood, sampled on day 0 of AZD1222 vaccination. This TCR derives from an adult in good health. The chain uses TRBV5-1 and TRBJ2-1, with 7 bases lining up with TRBD2. In DNA, the CDR3 is TGCGCCAGCAGCTGGGACCCTAGCGGCAAGACCTACAATGAGCAGTTCTTC. It specifies CASSWDPSGKTYNEQFF.